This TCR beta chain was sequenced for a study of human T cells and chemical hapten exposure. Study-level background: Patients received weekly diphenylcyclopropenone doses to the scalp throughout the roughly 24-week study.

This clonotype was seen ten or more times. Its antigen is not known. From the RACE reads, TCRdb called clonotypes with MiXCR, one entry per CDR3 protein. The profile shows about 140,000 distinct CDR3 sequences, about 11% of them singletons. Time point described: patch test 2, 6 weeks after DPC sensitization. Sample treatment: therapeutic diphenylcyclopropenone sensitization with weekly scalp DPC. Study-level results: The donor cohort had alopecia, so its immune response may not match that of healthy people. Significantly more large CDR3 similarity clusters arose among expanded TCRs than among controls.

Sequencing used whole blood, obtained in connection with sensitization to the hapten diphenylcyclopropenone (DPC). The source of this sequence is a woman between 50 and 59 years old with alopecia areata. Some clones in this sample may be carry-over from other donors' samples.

CDR3 sequence reads: CASSLTGTESEAFF. In DNA, the CDR3 is TGCGCCAGCAGCTTAACCGGGACAGAATCTGAAGCTTTCTTT. The chain links TRBV5-1 to TRBJ1-1, with TRBD1 matching over 7 bases. The germline V gene encodes CDR1 SGHRS and CDR2 YFSETQ. CDR3 length equals 14 residues. The J segment lost 6 bases and the V segment lost 2 bases, leaving 7 bases of the junction unmatched.